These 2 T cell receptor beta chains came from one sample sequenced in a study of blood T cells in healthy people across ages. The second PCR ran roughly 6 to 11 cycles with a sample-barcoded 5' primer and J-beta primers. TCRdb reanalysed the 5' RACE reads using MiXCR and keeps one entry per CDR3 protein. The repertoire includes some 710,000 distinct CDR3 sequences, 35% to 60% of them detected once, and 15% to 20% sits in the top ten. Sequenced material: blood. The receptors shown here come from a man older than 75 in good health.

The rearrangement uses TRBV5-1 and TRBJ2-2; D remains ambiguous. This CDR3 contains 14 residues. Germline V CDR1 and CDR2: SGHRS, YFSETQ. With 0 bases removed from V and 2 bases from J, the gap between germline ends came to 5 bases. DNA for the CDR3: TGCGCCAGCAGCTTGGAACAAAACACCGGGGAGCTGTTTTTT. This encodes CASSLEQNTGELFF.

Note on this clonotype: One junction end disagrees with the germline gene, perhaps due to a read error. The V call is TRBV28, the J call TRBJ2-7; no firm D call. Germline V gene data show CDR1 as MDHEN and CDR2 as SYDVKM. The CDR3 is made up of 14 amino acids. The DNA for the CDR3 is TGTGCCAGCAGTTTACTCAGCTCTTCCTACGATCAGTACTTC. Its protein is CASSLLSSSYDQYF. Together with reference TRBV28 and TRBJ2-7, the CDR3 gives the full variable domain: DVKVTQSSRYLVKRTGEKVFLECVQDMDHENMFWYRQDPGLGLRLIYFSYDVKMKEKGDIPEGYSVSREKKERFSLILESASTNQTSMYLCASSLLSSSYDQYFGPGTRLTVT.